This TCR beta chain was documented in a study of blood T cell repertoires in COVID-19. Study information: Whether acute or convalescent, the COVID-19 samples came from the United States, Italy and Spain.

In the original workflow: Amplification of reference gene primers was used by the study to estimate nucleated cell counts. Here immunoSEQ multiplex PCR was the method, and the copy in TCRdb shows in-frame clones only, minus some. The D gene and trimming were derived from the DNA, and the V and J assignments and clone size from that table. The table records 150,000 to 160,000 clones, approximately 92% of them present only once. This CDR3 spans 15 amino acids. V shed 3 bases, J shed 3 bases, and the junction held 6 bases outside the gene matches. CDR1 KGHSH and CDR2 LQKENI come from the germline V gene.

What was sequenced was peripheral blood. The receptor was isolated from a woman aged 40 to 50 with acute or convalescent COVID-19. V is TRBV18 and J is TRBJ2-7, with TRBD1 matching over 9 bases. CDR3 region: CASSPGTGRLYEQYF. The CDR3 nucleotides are TGTGCCAGCTCACCTGGGACAGGGAGACTCTACGAGCAGTACTTC.